Here is one T cell receptor beta chain with its context. CDR1 is MDHEN, CDR2 SYDVKM, per germline. Trimming left V 2 bases short and J 3 bases short, with 22 bases between. The CDR3 runs to 18 residues. These data belong to a study of T cell responses to AZD1222 COVID-19 vaccine. Only in-frame clones appear in the TCRdb table, and some are missing; sequencing was by immunoSEQ multiplex PCR. The sample lists more than 150,000 clones, approximately 91% occurring once. The sample consisted of peripheral blood, taken on day 0 of AZD1222 vaccination. The receptor was isolated from an adult in good health. The V and J genes are TRBV28 and TRBJ1-2; D possibly corresponds to TRBD1 (6 bases). In DNA form, the CDR3 reads TGTGCCAGCAGTTTAAAGGCCGATAGGACAGACAAATACTATGGCTACACCTTC. It encodes CASSLKADRTDKYYGYTF.